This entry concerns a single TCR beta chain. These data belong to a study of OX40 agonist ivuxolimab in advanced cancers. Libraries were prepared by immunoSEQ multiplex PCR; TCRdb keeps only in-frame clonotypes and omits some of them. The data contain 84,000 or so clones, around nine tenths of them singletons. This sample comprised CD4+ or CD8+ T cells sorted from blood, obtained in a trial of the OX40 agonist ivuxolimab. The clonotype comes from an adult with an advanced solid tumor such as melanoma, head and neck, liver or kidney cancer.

The CDR3 sequence is CASSRQKIYEQYF. The DNA for the CDR3 is TGTGCCAGCAGCCGACAGAAGATCTACGAGCAGTACTTC. The J gene is TRBJ2-7, the V gene TRBV11-2, with D perhaps matching TRBD1 (5 bases). This CDR3 region has 13 residues. Germline CDR1 and CDR2: SGHAT and FQNNGV. The V end was cut by 5 bases, the J end by 3 bases, with 11 bases between.